This TCR beta chain was found in a study of cytomegalovirus exposure and HLA in healthy donors. The study's findings and limits: Presence/absence analyses assumed roughly uniform sequencing depth across donors, which may not hold. Most TCR sequences were rare, but some public TCRs occurred in many donors. With later analysis, a missense DCLRE1C variant became linked to TCR beta V- and J-gene trimming.

V dropped 5 bases and J dropped 12 bases, with 13 bases sitting between them. From germline, CDR1 is SGHTA and CDR2 FQGNSA. The CDR3 sequence is 11 residues long. The PCR was carried out with 60 Vbeta primers and 13 Jbeta primers. Produced via immunoSEQ multiplex PCR; TCRdb's table is partial and in-frame only. The data show around 130,000 clones, around 85% seen once. Comment on this clone: Its antigen is as yet unknown.

Sequenced: PBMCs. This clonotype was sampled from a female donor in good health and CMV-seronegative. The chain links TRBV7-2 to TRBJ1-1, with D hard to call. The CDR3 here is CASSRNGVTFF. DNA for the CDR3: TGTGCCAGCAGCCGAAACGGAGTAACTTTCTTT.